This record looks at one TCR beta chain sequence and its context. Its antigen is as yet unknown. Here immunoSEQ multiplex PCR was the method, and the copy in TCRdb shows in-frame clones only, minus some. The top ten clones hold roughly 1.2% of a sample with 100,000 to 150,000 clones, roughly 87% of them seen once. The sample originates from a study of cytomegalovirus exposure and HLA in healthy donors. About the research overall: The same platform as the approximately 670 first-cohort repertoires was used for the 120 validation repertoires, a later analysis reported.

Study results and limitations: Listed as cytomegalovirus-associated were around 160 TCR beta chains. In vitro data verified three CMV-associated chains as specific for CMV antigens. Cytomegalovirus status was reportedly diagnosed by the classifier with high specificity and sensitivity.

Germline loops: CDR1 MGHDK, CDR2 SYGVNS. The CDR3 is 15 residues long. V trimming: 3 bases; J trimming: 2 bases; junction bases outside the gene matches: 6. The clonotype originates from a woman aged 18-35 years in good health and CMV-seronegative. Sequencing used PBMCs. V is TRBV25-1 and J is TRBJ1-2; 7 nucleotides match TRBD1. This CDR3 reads CASSEPGQQNYGYTF. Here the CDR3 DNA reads TGTGCCAGCAGTGAGCCGGGACAGCAAAACTATGGCTACACCTTC.